This T cell receptor (beta chain) emerged from a study of a mutant IDH1 vaccine in newly diagnosed glioma. Turning to the study itself: The therapy given earlier, which was standard therapy, consisted of radiotherapy, temozolomide, or both, and most of the patients received both. Overall study results and limits: Overall, around 94% of patients had vaccine-induced immune responses.

Concerning this clone itself: Antigen unknown.

Trimming removed 4 bases from V and 4 bases from J, with 7 bases in between. This CDR3 is 12 amino acids long. Germline assignment: CDR1 SNHLY and CDR2 FYNNEI. Here immunoSEQ multiplex PCR was the method, and the copy in TCRdb shows in-frame clones only, minus some. The sample consists of roughly 62,000 clones, 89% of them appearing once. Time point denoted: week 11, during vaccination. A single vaccine dose contained 300 ug of mutant IDH1 20-mer peptide, and topical imiquimod was used with it. The chain combines TRBV2 with TRBJ1-2, with D uncertain. The clonotype was recovered from a man between 35 and 55 years old with glioma. The source was PBMCs, collected from a glioma patient whose treatment included an IDH1 peptide vaccine. This chain's CDR3 is CASSGESYGYTF. The CDR3 DNA follows: TGTGCCAGCAGTGGCGAGAGCTATGGCTACACCTTC.